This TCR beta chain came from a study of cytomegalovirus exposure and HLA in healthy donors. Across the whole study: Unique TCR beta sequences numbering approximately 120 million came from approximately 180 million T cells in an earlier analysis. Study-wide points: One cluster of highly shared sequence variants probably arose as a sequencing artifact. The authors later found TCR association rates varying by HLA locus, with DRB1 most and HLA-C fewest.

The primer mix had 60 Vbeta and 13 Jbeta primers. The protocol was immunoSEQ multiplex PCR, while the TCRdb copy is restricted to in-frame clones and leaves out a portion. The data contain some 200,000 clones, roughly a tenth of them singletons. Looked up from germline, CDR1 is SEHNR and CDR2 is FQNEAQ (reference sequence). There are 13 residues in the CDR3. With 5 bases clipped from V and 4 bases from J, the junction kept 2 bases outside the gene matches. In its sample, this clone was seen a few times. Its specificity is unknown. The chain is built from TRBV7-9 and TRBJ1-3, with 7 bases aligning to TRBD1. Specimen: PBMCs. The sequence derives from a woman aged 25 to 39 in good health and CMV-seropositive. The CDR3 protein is CASSVDRGNTIYF. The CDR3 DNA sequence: TGTGCCAGCAGCGTGGACAGGGGAAACACCATATATTTT. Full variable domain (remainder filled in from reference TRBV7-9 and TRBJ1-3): DTGVSQNPRHKITKRGQNVTFRCDPISEHNRLYWYRQTLGQGPEFLTYFQNEAQLEKSRLLSDRFSAERPKGSFSTLEIQRTEQGDSAMYLCASSVDRGNTIYFGEGSWLTVV.